Listed below are T cell receptor beta chains from one sample, sequenced in a study of T cell responses to AZD1222 COVID-19 vaccine. Only in-frame clones appear in the TCRdb table, and some are missing; sequencing was by immunoSEQ multiplex PCR. The sample lists about 180,000 clones; about 88% were seen once. Here the sequenced sample was peripheral blood, taken 28 days after the second AZD1222 dose. Every receptor here comes from an adult who received the AZD1222 COVID-19 vaccine. Both conserved end residues are part of each CDR3. A D gene is named only where the DNA matches it firmly. Not every row has a clone size; where given, it reads once, few, many or a size class.

CDR3 DNA,CDR3 protein,V gene,CDR3 length,D gene,J gene,clone size
TGTGCCAGCAGCCGCACCGGGACCCCCTCCTACGAGCAGTACTTC,CASSRTGTPSYEQYF,TRBV5-6,15,.,TRBJ2-7,.
TGCGCCAGCAGCTTCGGCGGGAGGGCCCGAAGCTCCTACGAGCAGTACTTC,CASSFGGRARSSYEQYF,TRBV5-1,17,TRBD2,TRBJ2-7,.
TGTGCCAGCAGTTCCGCCCGGACAGATCGAAGCAATGAGCAGTTCTTC,CASSSARTDRSNEQFF,TRBV27,16,.,TRBJ2-1,.
TGTGCCGCCGGACAGGGGGCGCGTACTGAAGCTTTCTTT,CAAGQGARTEAFF,TRBV19,13,TRBD1,TRBJ1-1,.
TGTGCCAGCAGCCCCCCCCAGGGGGCCAACTCACCCCTCCACTTT,CASSPPQGANSPLHF,TRBV5-4,15,TRBD1,TRBJ1-6,.
TGTGCCAGCAGCTGGCGGGAGGGAGGAACCGGGGAGCTGTTTTTT,CASSWREGGTGELFF,TRBV7-2,15,TRBD2,TRBJ2-2,.
TGTGCCAGTAGTAGCGGATGGAGTAGCAATCAGCCCCAGCATTTT,CASSSGWSSNQPQHF,TRBV19,15,.,TRBJ1-5,.
TGCGCCAGCAGCTTGACGGGTGCAACTAATGAAAAACTGTTTTTT,CASSLTGATNEKLFF,TRBV5-1,15,.,TRBJ1-4,.
TGTGCCTGGACGCTGATGACTAGCGGGATGGGGACCCAGTACTTC,CAWTLMTSGMGTQYF,TRBV30,15,TRBD2,TRBJ2-5,.
TGCGCCAGCAGCTTGGCCTCGGGGAGAGGCACTGAAGCTTTCTTT,CASSLASGRGTEAFF,TRBV5-1,15,.,TRBJ1-1,.
TGTGCCAGCAGTTCGTTGGTAGCGGGAGGGGGGGCCTACGAGCAGTACTTC,CASSSLVAGGGAYEQYF,TRBV27,17,TRBD2,TRBJ2-7,.
TGTGCCATCAGTGAGTCGGTGGATACGCAGTATTTT,CAISESVDTQYF,TRBV10-3,12,.,TRBJ2-3,.
TGCGCCAGCAGTGCGCGACAGCTCCAAGAGACCCAGTACTTC,CASSARQLQETQYF,TRBV10-2,14,.,TRBJ2-5,.
TGTGCCAGCAGCACATTCTCGGGGGGAACTAATGAAAAACTGTTTTTT,CASSTFSGGTNEKLFF,TRBV28,16,.,TRBJ1-4,.
TGCAGCGTTGAAGGAGGAGGGACAGGGTTATTAAATGAGCAGTTCTTC,CSVEGGGTGLLNEQFF,TRBV29-1,16,TRBD1,TRBJ2-1,few
TGTGCCAGCAGTGAGAGTTGGCGGGCTTTCTTT,CASSESWRAFF,TRBV25-1,11,.,TRBJ1-1,.
TGTGCCAGCAGCAGGGTCGACGAGCAGTACTTC,CASSRVDEQYF,TRBV5-6,11,.,TRBJ2-7,.
TGCGCCAGCAGCCAAGAGAGGAGCTATGGCTACACCTTC,CASSQERSYGYTF,TRBV4-3,13,.,TRBJ1-2,.
TGTGCCAGCAGTTACTGGGGACTAGCGGGACCTCTCACATCCTACAATGAGCAGTTCTTC,CASSYWGLAGPLTSYNEQFF,TRBV6-2/TRBV6-3,20,TRBD2,TRBJ2-1,.
TGCGCCAGCAGCCTGGGGCTGACAGGGGGCAAAGAGACCCAGTACTTC,CASSLGLTGGKETQYF,TRBV5-1,16,TRBD1,TRBJ2-5,.
TGTGCCAGCAGCTTACGATGGGACAGGGTTGGCTACACCTTC,CASSLRWDRVGYTF,TRBV5-6,14,TRBD1,TRBJ1-2,.
TGCGCCAGCAGCTTGGAGCCCCAAGCCCCTCGCGGCTACACCTTC,CASSLEPQAPRGYTF,TRBV5-1,15,.,TRBJ1-2,.
TGTGCCACCAGTGGCGGGGGTAACGAGCAGTACTTC,CATSGGGNEQYF,TRBV24-1,12,TRBD2,TRBJ2-7,few
TGTGCCAGTAGTAGCGGAAGCGGGGGCTCCTACGAGCAGTACTTC,CASSSGSGGSYEQYF,TRBV19,15,TRBD2,TRBJ2-7,.
TGCGCCAGCAGCCAGGACGCCAAAGAGCAGTACTTC,CASSQDAKEQYF,TRBV4-3,12,.,TRBJ2-7,.
TGCAGCGTCCGGACAGGGAACACTGAAGCTTTCTTT,CSVRTGNTEAFF,TRBV29-1,12,TRBD1,TRBJ1-1,.
TGTGCCAGTAGTGTCCGGGACAGTGAAGCTTTCTTT,CASSVRDSEAFF,TRBV19,12,TRBD1,TRBJ1-1,.
TGTGCCAGCAGCCCTAGCGGGAGATCTTACAATGAGCAGTTCTTC,CASSPSGRSYNEQFF,TRBV7-2,15,TRBD2,TRBJ2-1,once
TGTGCCAGCAGCGTAGCAGGGGACATGAGCTCCTACGAGCAGTACTTC,CASSVAGDMSSYEQYF,TRBV9,16,.,TRBJ2-7,.
TGTGCCACCAGCGCGAGACAGGATCATCAGTACTTC,CATSARQDHQYF,TRBV24-1,12,.,TRBJ2-7,.
TGTGCCAGCAGCTTGGCATGGGGGGGAGGGAACACTGAAGCTTTCTTT,CASSLAWGGGNTEAFF,TRBV5-8,16,.,TRBJ1-1,.
TGTGCCAGCAGTCCCCAGACGAGTGGGCAGTACTTC,CASSPQTSGQYF,TRBV28,12,.,TRBJ2-7,.
TGTGCCAGCAGTTTTGGGCGCGCGGAGACCCAGTACTTC,CASSFGRAETQYF,TRBV12-3/TRBV12-4,13,.,TRBJ2-5,.
TGTGCCACCAGACAGACAGGGCCCACAGATACGCAGTATTTT,CATRQTGPTDTQYF,TRBV24-1,14,TRBD1,TRBJ2-3,.
TGCGCCAGCAGCCAAGATGCCGGGAGGGCCGGAATCGATGAGCAGTTCTTC,CASSQDAGRAGIDEQFF,TRBV4-1,17,TRBD2,TRBJ2-1,.
TGTGCCAGCAGCGGGAGAGATAACTCTGGAAACACCATATATTTT,CASSGRDNSGNTIYF,TRBV7-9,15,.,TRBJ1-3,.
TGTGCCAGCAGTCCTCAAATTTTTCGGGTCTCTGGGGCCAACGTCCTGACTTTC,CASSPQIFRVSGANVLTF,TRBV6-7,18,.,TRBJ2-6,.
TGTGCCAGCAGCCTAACTATATTCCAAGAGACCCAGTACTTC,CASSLTIFQETQYF,TRBV7-2,14,.,TRBJ2-5,once
TGTGCCAGCAGCCAACAGGGGACGAGGGATGGCTACACCTTC,CASSQQGTRDGYTF,TRBV7-2,14,TRBD1,TRBJ1-2,.
TGTGCCAGCAGCCCCGCTGAGACTAGGCTTTTTCAGTACTTC,CASSPAETRLFQYF,TRBV7-8,14,.,TRBJ2-7,.
TGTGCCAGTAGTATCATGGGGCAGGGCGGGGATACGCAGTATTTT,CASSIMGQGGDTQYF,TRBV19,15,.,TRBJ2-3,.
TGTGCCAGTAGTCCCTTAACACGGAGTTCCTACAATGAGCAGTTCTTC,CASSPLTRSSYNEQFF,TRBV19,16,.,TRBJ2-1,.
TGTGCCAGCAGCAACGGGCGTCTAGCGGAGGGGTATGAGCAGTTCTTC,CASSNGRLAEGYEQFF,TRBV6-2/TRBV6-3,16,TRBD2,TRBJ2-1,.
TGTGCCAGCAGCCAGCGGGGGGCCAGCGGACAAGAGACCCAGTACTTC,CASSQRGASGQETQYF,TRBV4-2,16,TRBD2,TRBJ2-5,.
TGTGCCAGCAGCGTAGGTGTTAGCAACCACAATGAGCAGTTCTTC,CASSVGVSNHNEQFF,TRBV9,15,.,TRBJ2-1,.
TGTGCCAGTAGTACGGGGGACAGGGTTAATTCACCCCTCCACTTT,CASSTGDRVNSPLHF,TRBV19,15,TRBD1,TRBJ1-6,.
TGTGCCAGCGGGGGACTGGAGGTGCGCACAGATACGCAGTATTTT,CASGGLEVRTDTQYF,TRBV4-2,15,.,TRBJ2-3,few
TGTGCCAGCAGAGGACAGGGTTTGAACACCGGGGAGCTGTTTTTT,CASRGQGLNTGELFF,TRBV6-5,15,TRBD1,TRBJ2-2,.